This T cell receptor (beta chain) emerged from a study of T cell responses to AZD1222 COVID-19 vaccine. The germline gives CDR1 SGHAT, CDR2 FQNNGV. The CDR3 sequence is 15 residues long. With V trimmed by 0 bases and J by 4 bases, 5 bases remained unmatched. Second doses that came at about 4 or about 12 weeks were put together. The method was immunoSEQ multiplex PCR; TCRdb's version includes in-frame clones alone and lacks a portion of them. The sample has around 99,000 clones; roughly 90% are singletons. General study findings and limits: Close to half of all spike-specific TCRs reportedly target regions of the variants that are unmutated. White British ancestry dominated among donors, who included more females, and clonal diversity was possibly underestimated. Increases in Spike-specific TCR breadth and depth were seen after two AZD1222 doses.

As concerns this clone: Its antigen is undetermined.

The source material was peripheral blood, sampled 28 days after the second AZD1222 dose. V usage is TRBV11-2 and J usage is TRBJ2-7; 8 bases agree with TRBD2. This clonotype was sampled from an adult who received the AZD1222 COVID-19 vaccine. Here the CDR3 DNA reads TGTGCCAGCAGCTTAGATGCACTAGCGGAGTACGAGCAGTACTTC. Protein sequence: CASSLDALAEYEQYF.